Presented here are 30 T cell receptor beta chains from one specimen sequenced in a study of blood T cell repertoires in COVID-19. The protocol was immunoSEQ multiplex PCR, while the TCRdb copy is restricted to in-frame clones and leaves out a portion. There are some 290,000 clones in the sample; about 85% occur only once, and around 3.6% lies in the top ten. The sequenced sample was peripheral blood. The origin of the receptors is a man younger than 35 with active or convalescent COVID-19.

V usage is TRBV9 and J usage is TRBJ2-7; 7 nucleotides match TRBD2. This CDR3 contains 12 residues. After removal of 0 bases from V and 9 bases from J, the junction contained 3 bases not matched to a gene. Germline assignment: CDR1 SGDLS and CDR2 YYNGEE. The CDR3: CASSVAGGMQYF. As DNA, the CDR3 is TGTGCCAGCAGCGTAGCGGGGGGTATGCAGTACTTC.

This chain links TRBV28 with TRBJ1-1, with TRBD1 as a possible D gene (6 bases). V lost 8 bases to trimming and J lost 0 bases, with 19 bases between them. Germline V CDR1 and CDR2: MDHEN, SYDVKM. CDR3 length: 16 residues. The CDR3 is CASDSATTGLNTEAFF. CDR3 in DNA: TGTGCCAGCGATTCCGCAACAACAGGGCTGAACACTGAAGCTTTCTTT.

The chain joins TRBV10-1 to TRBJ1-2; 8 positions agree with TRBD1. After removal of 10 bases from V and 7 bases from J, the junction contained 8 bases not matched to a gene. Per the germline V gene, CDR1 is WNHNN and CDR2 is SYGVQD (reference sequence). The CDR3 is made up of 12 amino acids. The DNA for the CDR3 is TGCGCCACCCTGACAGGGGAGGCTGGCTACACCTTC. Protein product: CATLTGEAGYTF.

This clone was detected only a few times. This sequence joins TRBV6-6 and TRBJ2-1; weak D call: TRBD1 (5 bases). Looked up from germline, CDR1 is MNHNY and CDR2 is SVGAGI (reference sequence). The CDR3 has 13 amino acids. V was cut by 5 bases and J by 7 bases, with 12 bases left in between. The CDR3 protein is CASSTARQNEQFF. The CDR3 DNA follows: TGTGCCAGCAGTACGGCCCGACAGAATGAGCAGTTCTTC.

Remarks on this clone: Additional DNA sequences in this sample encode the identical CDR3. The chain is built from TRBV7-2 and TRBJ2-5; 7 nucleotides align to TRBD2. Looked up from germline, CDR1 is SGHTA and CDR2 is FQGNSA. With V trimmed by 3 bases and J by 2 bases, 3 bases remained unmatched. This CDR3 spans 14 amino acids. CDR3 in amino acids: CASSFGGGQETQYF. Here the CDR3 DNA reads TGTGCCAGCAGCTTTGGGGGGGGACAAGAGACCCAGTACTTC.

The J gene is TRBJ2-4, the V gene TRBV28, with 10 nucleotides matching TRBD2. J gave up 7 bases and V 9 bases, and 15 bases lay outside the gene matches. CDR3 size: 16 residues. The germline V gene has CDR1 MDHEN and CDR2 SYDVKM. Here the CDR3 reads CASTTSGAVRGNIQYF. The CDR3 coding sequence is TGTGCCAGTACAACTAGCGGGGCCGTCCGGGGGAACATTCAGTACTTC.

This sequence joins TRBV28 and TRBJ2-3; TRBD2 agrees at 10 bases. The CDR3 sequence is 16 residues long. CDR1 is MDHEN, CDR2 SYDVKM, per germline. The V and J ends lost 7 bases and 7 bases, in that order; junction bases with no gene match: 14. Here the CDR3 reads CASTPHLAGEVNTQYF. CDR3 nucleotides: TGTGCCAGCACCCCCCACCTAGCGGGGGAGGTGAATACGCAGTATTTT. Full variable domain (remainder filled in from reference TRBV28 and TRBJ2-3): DVKVTQSSRYLVKRTGEKVFLECVQDMDHENMFWYRQDPGLGLRLIYFSYDVKMKEKGDIPEGYSVSREKKERFSLILESASTNQTSMYLCASTPHLAGEVNTQYFGPGTRLTVL.

The rearrangement links TRBV2 to TRBJ2-2; a weak D match, TRBD1 (6 bases). CDR1 SNHLY and CDR2 FYNNEI come from the germline V gene. The CDR3 is made up of 13 amino acids. The V end lost 7 bases, the J end lost 8 bases, and 14 bases lay between the germline ends. CDR3 bases: TGTGCCAGCACGCAAAGGGGGAGAGGGGAGCTGTTTTTT. This gives the protein CASTQRGRGELFF.

The chain couples TRBV2 to TRBJ2-7; TRBD2 matches 9 bases. V lost 0 bases to trimming and J lost 3 bases; unmatched junction nucleotides: 0. The CDR3 is 14 amino acids. The germline V gene has CDR1 SNHLY and CDR2 FYNNEI. CDR3 region: CASSEARGGYEQYF. DNA of the CDR3: TGTGCCAGCAGTGAAGCGCGGGGGGGCTACGAGCAGTACTTC.

The chain has TRBV29-1 and TRBJ2-7, with 7 positions matching TRBD2. J was trimmed by 1 base and V by 8 bases; bases with no gene match: 11. The CDR3 length is 14 residues. CDR1 is SQVTM, CDR2 ANQGSEA, per germline. The CDR3 loop reads CSPRWGGWSYEQYF. In nucleotides, the CDR3 is TGCAGCCCAAGGTGGGGGGGTTGGTCCTACGAGCAGTACTTC.

The rearrangement joins TRBV19 to TRBJ2-5; TRBD2 aligns across 8 bases. The CDR3 has 16 residues. The V segment lost 3 bases and the J segment 3 bases; nucleotides outside the gene matches: 9. CDR1 LNHDA and CDR2 SQIVND come from the germline V gene (reference sequence). CDR3 region: CASSIRAGGKKETQYF. In DNA, the CDR3 is TGTGCCAGTAGTATCCGTGCGGGAGGAAAGAAAGAGACCCAGTACTTC. Combining the CDR3 with reference TRBV19 and TRBJ2-5 gives the whole variable domain DGGITQSPKYLFRKEGQNVTLSCEQNLNHDAMYWYRQDPGQGLRLIYYSQIVNDFQKGDIAEGYSVSREKKESFPLTVTSAQKNPTAFYLCASSIRAGGKKETQYFGPGTRLLVL.

V is TRBV19 and J is TRBJ2-5; D is possibly TRBD2 (6 bases). CDR1 LNHDA and CDR2 SQIVND come from the germline V gene (reference sequence). The CDR3 totals 14 residues. V was trimmed by 2 bases and J by 4 bases, leaving 11 bases between them. This CDR3 reads CASSIWLARETQYF. DNA of the CDR3: TGTGCCAGTAGTATATGGCTAGCGCGAGAGACCCAGTACTTC.

This CDR3 reads CASSLGFGRANYGYTF. The CDR3 coding sequence is TGTGCCAGCAGCTTGGGCTTTGGCAGAGCTAACTATGGCTACACCTTC. This chain connects TRBV11-2 to TRBJ1-2; unclear D gene. The CDR3 consists of 16 residues. Germline values: CDR1 SGHAT, CDR2 FQNNGV. V gave up 3 bases and J gave up 0 bases, with 14 bases separating them. Variable domain in full (rest from reference TRBV11-2 and TRBJ1-2): EAGVAQSPRYKIIEKRQSVAFWCNPISGHATLYWYQQILGQGPKLLIQFQNNGVVDDSQLPKDRFSAERLKGVDSTLKIQPAKLEDSAVYLCASSLGFGRANYGYTFGSGTRLTVV.

The V gene is TRBV4-1, the J gene TRBJ2-3; 12 nucleotides match TRBD2. This CDR3 has 16 amino acids. Per germline, CDR1 MGHRA and CDR2 YSYEKL. With V trimmed by 3 bases and J by 0 bases, 1 base remained unmatched. CDR3 sequence (DNA): TGCGCCAGCAGCCAGACTAGCGGGGGTAGCACAGATACGCAGTATTTT. The encoded protein is CASSQTSGGSTDTQYF.

This sequence joins TRBV19 and TRBJ2-5, with TRBD1 as a possible D gene (6 bases). The CDR3 sequence is 14 residues long. The germline gives CDR1 LNHDA, CDR2 SQIVND (reference sequence). Trimming cost V 5 bases and J 4 bases, with 14 bases left between them. CDR3 in amino acids: CASSPLQGGETQYF. The CDR3 nucleotides read TGTGCCAGTAGTCCACTCCAAGGGGGAGAGACCCAGTACTTC.

V usage is TRBV9 and J usage is TRBJ1-3, with D perhaps matching TRBD1 (6 bases). This CDR3 is built from 18 residues. Trimming pared 3 bases from V and 0 bases from J, leaving 19 bases between. CDR1 is SGDLS, CDR2 YYNGEE, per germline. The CDR3 reads CASSAHDRPSSSGNTIYF. The CDR3 bases are TGTGCCAGCAGCGCGCACGACAGGCCTTCGAGCTCTGGAAACACCATATATTTT.

This chain connects TRBV14 to TRBJ2-1, with 7 nucleotides matching TRBD2. Germline CDR1 and CDR2: SGHDN and FVKESK. J lost 5 bases, V lost 1 base, and 14 bases had no gene match. The CDR3 is 18 residues long. CDR3 sequence reads: CASSQGAAGVHIDNEQFF. For the CDR3, the DNA is TGTGCCAGCAGCCAAGGGGCGGCGGGAGTGCATATAGACAATGAGCAGTTCTTC.

The genes are TRBV6-1 and TRBJ1-2; the D gene is possibly TRBD1 (6 bases). CDR1 and CDR2 from the germline V gene are MNHNS and SASEGT. The CDR3 is 14 residues long. The V and J ends lost 2 bases and 2 bases respectively, with 9 bases between them. The CDR3, as DNA: TGTGCCAGCAGTGAACACAGGGAAAACTATGGCTACACCTTC. It translates to CASSEHRENYGYTF.

This clone was picked up a small number of times. This chain joins TRBV24-1 and TRBJ2-2; 7 bases agree with TRBD1. Trimming at V came to 7 bases and at J to 9 bases, leaving 16 bases not matched to a gene. CDR1 and CDR2 (germline): KGHDR, SFDVKD. The CDR3 consists of 16 residues. The CDR3 loop reads CATSFGPGTADWELFF. The DNA for the CDR3 is TGTGCCACCAGCTTTGGACCCGGGACAGCGGATTGGGAGCTGTTTTTT.

The rearrangement links TRBV11-2 to TRBJ2-7; no reliable D call. Per the germline V gene, CDR1 is SGHAT and CDR2 is FQNNGV. The V end lost 3 bases, the J end lost 3 bases, and 12 bases lay between the germline ends. There are 14 residues in the CDR3. The CDR3: CASSFPWALYEQYF. The CDR3 bases are TGTGCCAGCAGCTTTCCGTGGGCCCTCTACGAGCAGTACTTC.

This clone has a single count. The chain links TRBV2 to TRBJ1-1, with 7 bases identical to TRBD1. The V gene's germline CDR1 is SNHLY and CDR2 FYNNEI. Trimming took 7 bases from V and 8 from J; bases not matched to a gene: 4. This CDR3 contains 11 residues. CDR3 sequence (DNA): TGTGCCAGCATATACAGGGGAGAAGCTTTCTTT. Its translation: CASIYRGEAFF.

The rearrangement uses TRBV3-1 (or the pseudogene TRBV3-2) and TRBJ1-1; TRBD1 is a possible D gene (5 bases). Germline V lookup: CDR1 LGHDT, CDR2 YNNKEL (reference sequence). The V end lost 2 bases, the J end lost 8 bases, and 12 bases lay between the germline ends. The CDR3 length is 13 residues. The CDR3, as DNA: TGTGCCAGCAGCCAACCAGGGTCCCCCGAAGCTTTCTTT. Translating it yields CASSQPGSPEAFF.

The chain recombines TRBV2 with TRBJ2-3, with 9 positions matching TRBD2. Germline V gene lookup returns CDR1 SNHLY and CDR2 FYNNEI. The V and J ends lost 5 bases and 4 bases, in that order; junction bases with no gene match: 4. This CDR3 is 14 amino acids long. The CDR3 DNA reads as TGTGCCAGCAGTTTCCGACTAGCGGCAGATACGCAGTATTTT. Translated, it gives CASSFRLAADTQYF.

This clone came up a few times. This sequence joins TRBV27 and TRBJ1-4; D gene uncertain. The CDR3 runs 14 residues. The germline CDR1 and CDR2 sequences are MNHEY and SMNVEV (reference sequence). V was clipped by 2 bases and J by 4 bases, with 8 bases between them. The CDR3 loop reads CASSLRGFNEKLFF. Written as DNA, the CDR3 is TGTGCCAGCAGTTTACGCGGATTTAATGAAAAACTGTTTTTT.

The chain carries TRBV28 and TRBJ1-5, with D possibly being TRBD1 (6 bases). The germline V gene encodes CDR1 MDHEN and CDR2 SYDVKM. The CDR3 contains 14 residues. V was shortened by 7 bases and J by 4 bases, with 14 bases between the two germline ends. CDR3 region: CASNTGTHNQPQHF. CDR3 coding DNA: TGTGCCAGCAATACCGGGACACATAATCAGCCCCAGCATTTT.

The V call is TRBV10-3, the J call TRBJ1-2; no clear D. With 4 bases removed from V and 2 bases from J, the gap between germline ends came to 17 bases. CDR1 is ENHRY and CDR2 is SYGVKD in the germline V gene. This CDR3 contains 16 residues. The CDR3 loop reads CAISVEPTATNYGYTF. The DNA of the CDR3 is TGTGCCATCAGTGTAGAACCCACAGCAACCAACTATGGCTACACCTTC.

Points on this clone: Within the sample, other DNA sequences also encode this same CDR3. The chain links TRBV12-5 to TRBJ1-2; D call uncertain. The CDR3 extends over 13 amino acids. Germline V lookup: CDR1 LGHNT, CDR2 FRNRAP. The V gene lost 1 base and the J gene lost 2 bases, with 5 bases spanning the gap. This chain's CDR3 is CASGLGQNYGYTF. CDR3 nucleotide sequence: TGTGCTAGTGGTTTGGGACAAAACTATGGCTACACCTTC. The whole variable domain, filled in from reference TRBV12-5 and TRBJ1-2, reads DARVTQTPRHKVTEMGQEVTMRCQPILGHNTVFWYRQTMMQGLELLAYFRNRAPLDDSGMPKDRFSAEMPDATLATLKIQPSEPRDSAVYFCASGLGQNYGYTFGSGTRLTVV.

V and J are TRBV2 and TRBJ1-5; 7 bases are a match to TRBD1. This CDR3 spans 13 amino acids. The germline gives CDR1 SNHLY, CDR2 FYNNEI. V gave up 11 bases and J gave up 3 bases; unmatched junction bases: 7. The CDR3: CAVWDSPNQPQHF. The CDR3 nucleotides are TGTGCCGTTTGGGACAGCCCCAATCAGCCCCAGCATTTT.

This clone was recorded only once. The rearrangement links TRBV19 to TRBJ2-5; 8 bases fit TRBD1. The germline CDR1 and CDR2 sequences are LNHDA and SQIVND (reference sequence). CDR3 length: 15 residues. With V trimmed by 5 bases and J by 4 bases, 9 bases remained unmatched. CDR3 sequence reads: CASSPEDRVVETQYF. For the CDR3, the DNA is TGTGCCAGTAGTCCCGAGGACAGGGTTGTAGAGACCCAGTACTTC.

V usage is TRBV10-2 and J usage is TRBJ1-5; no clear D. Looked up from germline, CDR1 is WSHSY and CDR2 is SAAADI. CDR3 length equals 14 residues. Deletions cut 0 bases from V and 5 bases from J, with 8 bases between. The CDR3 DNA sequence: TGCGCCAGCAGTGAGTCCCCTAATTATCAGCCCCAGCATTTT. The encoded protein is CASSESPNYQPQHF.